A selection of T cell receptor beta chains follows, all from one sample in a study of blood T cell repertoires in COVID-19. Using immunoSEQ multiplex PCR, the repertoire was profiled, and TCRdb retains in-frame clones only, with some absent. The sample lists around 170,000 clones; around two thirds were seen once. What was sequenced was peripheral blood. The source is a woman of 80 years or more with acute or convalescent COVID-19. The CDR3 runs from the conserved cysteine through the conserved F or W. The D gene is left open where the match is weak. Expanded clones get a size class; other rows say once, few or many, or leave the size out.

V: TRBV5-1; D: TRBD1; size: few; J: TRBJ1-2; DNA: TGCGCCAGCAGCTTGGAGGACAGGTTCTATGGCTACACCTTC; CDR3: CASSLEDRFYGYTF
V: TRBV5-5; D: TRBD1; size: .; J: TRBJ2-3; DNA: TGTGCCAGCAGCCCTACGGCAGGGGGCAGGTCGGATACGCAGTATTTT; CDR3: CASSPTAGGRSDTQYF
V: TRBV19; D: .; size: .; J: TRBJ1-2; DNA: TGTGCCAGTACCCTGGCCGGGGGAGGCTACACCTTC; CDR3: CASTLAGGGYTF
V: TRBV19; D: .; size: .; J: TRBJ2-5; DNA: TGTGCCAGTAGTATTGCTTTACAGGTTCAAGAGACCCAGTACTTC; CDR3: CASSIALQVQETQYF
V: TRBV30; D: TRBD2; size: .; J: TRBJ2-7; DNA: TGTGCCTGGAAACTAGCGGATACCTACGAGCAGTACTTC; CDR3: CAWKLADTYEQYF
V: TRBV9; D: .; size: once; J: TRBJ1-6; DNA: TGTGCCAGCAGCGTAGAGGACAGTAATTCACCCCTCCACTTT; CDR3: CASSVEDSNSPLHF
V: TRBV5-1; D: TRBD2; size: .; J: TRBJ2-1; DNA: TGCGCCAGCAGCTTGTCAACTAGCGGGGGCTACAATGAGCAGTTCTTC; CDR3: CASSLSTSGGYNEQFF
V: TRBV18; D: .; size: .; J: TRBJ2-1; DNA: TGTGCCAGCTCACCCAACGGGGGTAACTACAATGAGCAGTTCTTC; CDR3: CASSPNGGNYNEQFF
V: TRBV29-1; D: .; size: few; J: TRBJ2-3; DNA: TGCAGCGTTGAAAGAGGGACTGATGCGGATACGCAGTATTTT; CDR3: CSVERGTDADTQYF
V: TRBV11-2; D: .; size: .; J: TRBJ1-2; DNA: TGTGCCAGCAGCTTCTCCGGCGGGGACTATGGCTACACCTTC; CDR3: CASSFSGGDYGYTF
V: TRBV10-3; D: TRBD2; size: .; J: TRBJ2-3; DNA: TGTGCTTGCTCCGGAGCACTAGCGGGCGATACGCAGTATTTT; CDR3: CACSGALAGDTQYF
V: TRBV6-5; D: .; size: .; J: TRBJ1-2; DNA: TGTGCCAGCAGTAAAAAGGGGGAGGGAGGTGGCTACACCTTC; CDR3: CASSKKGEGGGYTF
V: TRBV5-6; D: .; size: .; J: TRBJ1-5; DNA: TGTGCCAGCAGCTTCGGGACAAACCCCCAGCATTTT; CDR3: CASSFGTNPQHF
V: TRBV7-3; D: .; size: .; J: TRBJ2-2; DNA: TGTGCCAGCAGCCCCCCGGGACACACGAACACCGGGGAGCTGTTTTTT; CDR3: CASSPPGHTNTGELFF
V: TRBV2; D: .; size: .; J: TRBJ2-7; DNA: TGTGCCAGAAGCTTGGACGTCGCGGGGGAGCAGTACTTC; CDR3: CARSLDVAGEQYF
V: TRBV7-2; D: TRBD2; size: .; J: TRBJ2-1; DNA: TGTGCCAGCAGCCCTGGGGCTAGCGGGAGGAATGAGCAGTTCTTC; CDR3: CASSPGASGRNEQFF
V: TRBV6-2/TRBV6-3; D: .; size: .; J: TRBJ1-1; DNA: TGTGCCAGCAGCCAAGAGTTGAACACTGAAGCTTTCTTT; CDR3: CASSQELNTEAFF
V: TRBV6-2/TRBV6-3; D: .; size: .; J: TRBJ2-3; DNA: TGTGCCAGCAGTTTCTCGACTAGTATGAGCGTCTGGGCAGATACGCAGTATTTT; CDR3: CASSFSTSMSVWADTQYF
V: TRBV7-2; D: .; size: .; J: TRBJ2-4; DNA: TGTGCCAGCAGCTTAGGGGTGGCGGGGCTGGGCAAAAACATTCAGTACTTC; CDR3: CASSLGVAGLGKNIQYF
V: TRBV30; D: .; size: .; J: TRBJ2-2; DNA: TGTGCCTGGAGTGCACACGCGAACACCGGGGAGCTGTTTTTT; CDR3: CAWSAHANTGELFF
V: TRBV6-5; D: .; size: .; J: TRBJ1-1; DNA: TGTGCCAGCAGTTACGGTGGAGGGTGGGCTGAAGCTTTCTTT; CDR3: CASSYGGGWAEAFF
V: TRBV19; D: TRBD1; size: .; J: TRBJ1-4; DNA: TGTGCCAGTAGTATGGCCCGGACAGGTTCGGAAAAACTGTTTTTT; CDR3: CASSMARTGSEKLFF
V: TRBV5-1; D: TRBD2; size: .; J: TRBJ2-3; DNA: TGCGCCAGCAGCGGTAGCGGGAGCTTTCCCCCAGATACGCAGTATTTT; CDR3: CASSGSGSFPPDTQYF
V: TRBV6-2/TRBV6-3; D: .; size: .; J: TRBJ1-4; DNA: TGTGCCAGCAGTCACCCCGGACACACAACTAATGAAAAACTGTTTTTT; CDR3: CASSHPGHTTNEKLFF
V: TRBV28; D: TRBD2; size: .; J: TRBJ2-3; DNA: TGTGCCAGCGCCCCCTTTTCGGCTAGCGGGACCGATACGCAGTATTTT; CDR3: CASAPFSASGTDTQYF
V: TRBV5-6; D: .; size: few; J: TRBJ2-1; DNA: TGTGCCAGCAGCCCTCCCGGGTCCTCCTACAATGAGCAGTTCTTC; CDR3: CASSPPGSSYNEQFF
V: TRBV5-1; D: TRBD1; size: .; J: TRBJ2-3; DNA: TGCGCCAGCAGCGCAGGGACAGGGGGCCTCCCTATGCAGTATTTT; CDR3: CASSAGTGGLPMQYF
V: TRBV7-2; D: TRBD2; size: .; J: TRBJ2-1; DNA: TGTGCCAGCAGCTTAGCGTTTGCGGGAGAGGATGAGCAGTTCTTC; CDR3: CASSLAFAGEDEQFF
V: TRBV29-1; D: TRBD1; size: few; J: TRBJ2-1; DNA: TGCAGCATACGGGACAGCTCCTACAATGAGCAGTTCTTC; CDR3: CSIRDSSYNEQFF
V: TRBV5-8; D: TRBD1; size: .; J: TRBJ2-1; DNA: TGTGCCAGCAGCCTCGGGACAGCCCCCTACAATGAGCAGTTCTTC; CDR3: CASSLGTAPYNEQFF
V: TRBV28; D: TRBD1; size: .; J: TRBJ1-3; DNA: TGTGCCAGCAGTTCGAATGCTGGACAGGGAGGAAACACCATATATTTT; CDR3: CASSSNAGQGGNTIYF
V: TRBV18; D: .; size: .; J: TRBJ2-2; DNA: TGTGCCAGCTCACCATACACCCGATCGAACACCGGGGAGCTGTTTTTT; CDR3: CASSPYTRSNTGELFF
V: TRBV29-1; D: .; size: .; J: TRBJ2-5; DNA: TGCAGCGTTGATAGTGATGATAGAGAGACCCAGTACTTC; CDR3: CSVDSDDRETQYF
V: TRBV6-4; D: .; size: .; J: TRBJ2-2; DNA: TGTGCCAGCAAAGGGACAACGAACACCGGGGAGCTGTTTTTT; CDR3: CASKGTTNTGELFF
V: TRBV19; D: .; size: once; J: TRBJ2-7; DNA: TGTGCCAGTAGTATTGCGGCAGGGATGATCTACGAGCAGTACTTC; CDR3: CASSIAAGMIYEQYF
V: TRBV7-9; D: TRBD1; size: many; J: TRBJ2-2; DNA: TGTGCCAGCAGCTTAGCGACAGGGGGCGCCGGGGAGCTGTTTTTT; CDR3: CASSLATGGAGELFF
V: TRBV19; D: TRBD2; size: .; J: TRBJ2-1; DNA: TGTGCCAGTAGTATGGGGATCGGAGGATTAGCGGGCGGCCCCTCCTACAATGAGCAGTTCTTC; CDR3: CASSMGIGGLAGGPSYNEQFF
V: TRBV2; D: TRBD2; size: .; J: TRBJ2-1; DNA: TGTGCCAGCAGCGATGGACTAGCGGGAGTGGAGCAGTTCTTC; CDR3: CASSDGLAGVEQFF
V: TRBV3-1/TRBV3-2; D: TRBD2; size: once; J: TRBJ2-3; DNA: TGTGCCAGCAGCCGTAGCGGGATGAGCACAGATACGCAGTATTTT; CDR3: CASSRSGMSTDTQYF
V: TRBV27; D: TRBD2; size: many; J: TRBJ2-7; DNA: TGTGCCAGCAGTTCATCCCTAGCGGGGCTGAGCTCCTACGAGCAGTACTTC; CDR3: CASSSSLAGLSSYEQYF
V: TRBV10-1; D: .; size: .; J: TRBJ2-5; DNA: TGCGCCAGCAGTGAGTCGGGCATGGAGACCCAGTACTTC; CDR3: CASSESGMETQYF
V: TRBV11-2; D: TRBD2; size: .; J: TRBJ2-7; DNA: TGTGCCAGCAACCCTAGCGGGGCTACCTACGAGCAGTACTTC; CDR3: CASNPSGATYEQYF
V: TRBV18; D: .; size: .; J: TRBJ1-4; DNA: TGTGCCAGCTCACCGTTAGGGGACCCGTGGGACACGGTGTCCGAAAAACTGTTTTTT; CDR3: CASSPLGDPWDTVSEKLFF
V: TRBV19; D: TRBD2; size: .; J: TRBJ2-3; DNA: TGTGCCAGTAGCCGGACTAGCGGCCCTTTCGATACGCAGTATTTT; CDR3: CASSRTSGPFDTQYF
V: TRBV19; D: TRBD2; size: .; J: TRBJ2-2; DNA: TGTGCCAGTAGTATTATACTAGCGGGAGATTTGACCGGGGAGCTGTTTTTT; CDR3: CASSIILAGDLTGELFF
V: TRBV9; D: TRBD2; size: few; J: TRBJ2-3; DNA: TGTGCCAGCAGCTCCCGGACTAGCGGGAGAACAGATACGCAGTATTTT; CDR3: CASSSRTSGRTDTQYF
V: TRBV10-3; D: .; size: .; J: TRBJ1-2; DNA: TGTGCCATCAGTGAGTCGGTTAGAAAGCGGAACTATGGCTACACCTTC; CDR3: CAISESVRKRNYGYTF
V: TRBV6-6; D: .; size: .; J: TRBJ2-2; DNA: TGTGCCAGCAGTTACTCCGGCACCGGGGAGCTGTTTTTT; CDR3: CASSYSGTGELFF